The sequence of this T cell receptor beta chain was determined in a study of cytotoxic CD8 clonotypes in ibrutinib-treated CLL. On the study more broadly: Response material was collected after a median around 12 months of treatment, range 6 to 36. Study results and limitations: Clonality was elevated at ibrutinib response and had returned toward baseline at progression.

A word on this clone: Its antigen is unidentified. Relative to the germline gene, one junction end is altered; a read error may explain this.

This CDR3 contains 14 residues. Germline CDR1 and CDR2: WNHNN and SYGVQD (reference sequence). Depth targeted 1 in 200,000 to 1 in 1 million T cells, averaging roughly 9.7x coverage per clonotype. Profiling relied on immunoSEQ multiplex PCR, and the TCRdb table lists in-frame clones only, not all of them. This table has approximately 330,000 clones, around four fifths appearing once. This receptor was identified in a human donor with chronic lymphocytic leukemia. The J gene is TRBJ2-4, the V gene TRBV10-1; the D gene is possibly TRBD1 (6 bases). This specimen was PBMCs, taken before ibrutinib treatment. CDR3 sequence (DNA): TGCGCCAGCAGTGAGTCGCAATTGGGACATGGTGCAGTCTTC. It specifies CASSESQLGHGAVF.